This record concerns one T cell receptor (beta chain) sequence. No antigen is known for it. The sample is drawn from a study of T cell repertoires in cytomegalovirus infection. Whole-study context: Evidence of both CMV infection and a matching HLA type came from public TCR beta signatures.

This CDR3 contains 16 residues. The germline V gene has CDR1 DFQATT and CDR2 SNEGSKA (reference sequence). The germline V and J ends were trimmed by 3 bases and 4 bases, with 22 bases remaining between them. TCRdb reprocessed the reads via MiXCR and lists one record per CDR3 protein. The sample records more than 50,000 distinct CDR3 sequences, about a third being singletons. General observations from the study: What dominated the ex vivo response were HLA-C-restricted CMV-specific TCR beta clonotypes. The cumulative frequency of public TCR beta families identified carriers of CMV plus the relevant HLA.

The source material was PBMCs, sequenced either directly or after in vitro stimulation (not recorded which). The V call is TRBV20-1, the J call TRBJ2-7; the D gene is possibly TRBD1 (9 bases). This TCR derives from a human donor in good health (CMV status not recorded). Some clones in this sample may be carry-over from other donors' samples. The chain's CDR3 is CSASEQGAGGPYEQYF. CDR3 nucleotides: TGCAGTGCTAGTGAACAGGGGGCGGGGGGCCCTTACGAGCAGTACTTC.